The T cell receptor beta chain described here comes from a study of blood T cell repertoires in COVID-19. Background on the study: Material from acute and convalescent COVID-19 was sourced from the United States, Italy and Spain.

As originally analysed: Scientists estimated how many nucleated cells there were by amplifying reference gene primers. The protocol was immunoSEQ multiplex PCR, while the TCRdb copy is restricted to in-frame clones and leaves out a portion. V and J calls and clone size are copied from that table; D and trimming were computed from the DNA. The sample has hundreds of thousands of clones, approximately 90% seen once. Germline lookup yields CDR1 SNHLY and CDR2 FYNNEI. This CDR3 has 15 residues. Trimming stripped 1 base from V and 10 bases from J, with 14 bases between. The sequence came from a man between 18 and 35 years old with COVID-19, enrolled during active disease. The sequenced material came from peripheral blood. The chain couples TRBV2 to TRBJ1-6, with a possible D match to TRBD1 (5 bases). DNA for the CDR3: TGTGCCAGCAGTGAAGAACGGATCGGGGGATCACCCCTCCACTTT. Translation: CASSEERIGGSPLHF.